The clone carrying this T cell receptor (beta chain) appeared a few times. This specimen belongs to a study of cytomegalovirus exposure and HLA in healthy donors. PCR employed 60 Vbeta and 13 Jbeta primers. Method: immunoSEQ multiplex PCR; TCRdb's copy keeps in-frame clones and lacks some. The sample has roughly 180,000 clones, roughly 80% seen once. The CDR3 spans 13 residues. Germline-derived CDR1 and CDR2 are PRHDT and FYEKMQ (reference sequence). Trimming shortened V by 1 base and J by 7 bases, and 10 bases separated the two germline ends. The chain carries TRBV13 and TRBJ1-1; D may be TRBD1 (6 bases). The source material was PBMCs. This receptor was obtained from a man aged 25 to 45 in good health and CMV-seropositive. The CDR3 here is CASSLDGTYEAFF. The CDR3 coding sequence is TGTGCCAGCAGCTTAGATGGGACATATGAAGCTTTCTTT.